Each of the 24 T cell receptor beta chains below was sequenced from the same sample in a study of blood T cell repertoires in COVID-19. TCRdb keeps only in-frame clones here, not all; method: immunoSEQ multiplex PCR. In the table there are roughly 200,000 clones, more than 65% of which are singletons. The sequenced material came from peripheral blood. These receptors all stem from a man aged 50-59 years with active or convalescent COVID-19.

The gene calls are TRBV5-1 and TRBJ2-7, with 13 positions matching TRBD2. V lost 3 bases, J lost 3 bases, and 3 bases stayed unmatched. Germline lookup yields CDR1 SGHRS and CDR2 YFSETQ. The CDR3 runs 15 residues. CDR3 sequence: CASSSTSGGDYEQYF. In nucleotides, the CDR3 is TGCGCCAGCAGCTCCACTAGCGGGGGGGACTACGAGCAGTACTTC.

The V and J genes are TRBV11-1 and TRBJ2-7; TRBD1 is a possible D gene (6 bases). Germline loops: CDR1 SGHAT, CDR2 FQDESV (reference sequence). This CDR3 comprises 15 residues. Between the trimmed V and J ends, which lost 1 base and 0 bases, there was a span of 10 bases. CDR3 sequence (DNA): TGTGCCAGCAGCTTAGGAAGGACAGCCTCCTACGAGCAGTACTTC. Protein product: CASSLGRTASYEQYF.

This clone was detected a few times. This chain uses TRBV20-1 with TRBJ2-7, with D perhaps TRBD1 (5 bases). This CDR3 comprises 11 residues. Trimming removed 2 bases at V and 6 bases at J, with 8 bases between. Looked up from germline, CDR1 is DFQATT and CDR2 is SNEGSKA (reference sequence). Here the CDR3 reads CSARIGAEQYF. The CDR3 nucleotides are TGCAGTGCTAGAATAGGGGCCGAGCAGTACTTC.

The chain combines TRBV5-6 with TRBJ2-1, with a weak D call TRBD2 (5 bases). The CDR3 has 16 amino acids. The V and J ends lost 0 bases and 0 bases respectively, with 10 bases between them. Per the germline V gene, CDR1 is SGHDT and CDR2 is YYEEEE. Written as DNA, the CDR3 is TGTGCCAGCAGCTTGGGCGGGCCAAGCTCCTACAATGAGCAGTTCTTC. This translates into CASSLGGPSSYNEQFF. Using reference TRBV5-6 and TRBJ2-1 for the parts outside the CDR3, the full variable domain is DAGVTQSPTHLIKTRGQQVTLRCSPKSGHDTVSWYQQALGQGPQFIFQYYEEEERQRGNFPDRFSGHQFPNYSSELNVNALLLGDSALYLCASSLGGPSSYNEQFFGPGTRLTVL.

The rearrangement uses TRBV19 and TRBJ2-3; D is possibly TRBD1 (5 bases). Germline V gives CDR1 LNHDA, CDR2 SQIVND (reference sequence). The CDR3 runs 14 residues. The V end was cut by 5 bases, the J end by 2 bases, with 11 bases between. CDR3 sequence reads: CASSPPGYTDTQYF. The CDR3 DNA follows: TGTGCCAGTAGTCCTCCAGGGTACACAGATACGCAGTATTTT.

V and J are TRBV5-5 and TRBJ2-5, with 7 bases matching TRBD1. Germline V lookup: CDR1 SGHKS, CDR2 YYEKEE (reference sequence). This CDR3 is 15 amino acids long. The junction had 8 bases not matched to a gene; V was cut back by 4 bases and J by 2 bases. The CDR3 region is CASSPSGTVQETQYF. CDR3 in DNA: TGTGCCAGCAGCCCTTCAGGGACAGTACAAGAGACCCAGTACTTC. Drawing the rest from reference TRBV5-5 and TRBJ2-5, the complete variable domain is DAGVTQSPTHLIKTRGQQVTLRCSPISGHKSVSWYQQVLGQGPQFIFQYYEKEERGRGNFPDRFSARQFPNYSSELNVNALLLGDSALYLCASSPSGTVQETQYFGPGTRLLVL.

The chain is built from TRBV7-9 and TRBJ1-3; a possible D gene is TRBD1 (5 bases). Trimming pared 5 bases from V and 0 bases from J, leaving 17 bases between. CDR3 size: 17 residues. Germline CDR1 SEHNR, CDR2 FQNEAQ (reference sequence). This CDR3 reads CASSPEWGRGSGNTIYF. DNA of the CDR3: TGTGCCAGCAGCCCCGAGTGGGGAAGGGGCTCTGGAAACACCATATATTTT.

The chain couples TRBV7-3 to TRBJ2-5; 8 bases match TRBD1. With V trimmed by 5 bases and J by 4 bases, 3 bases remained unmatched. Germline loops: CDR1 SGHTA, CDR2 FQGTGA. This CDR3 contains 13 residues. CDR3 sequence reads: CASSLGQGETQYF. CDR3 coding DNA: TGTGCCAGCAGCCTTGGACAGGGAGAGACCCAGTACTTC. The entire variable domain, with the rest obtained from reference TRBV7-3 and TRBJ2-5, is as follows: GAGVSQTPSNKVTEKGKYVELRCDPISGHTALYWYRQSLGQGPEFLIYFQGTGAADDSGLPNDRFFAVRPEGSVSTLKIQRTERGDSAVYLCASSLGQGETQYFGPGTRLLVL.

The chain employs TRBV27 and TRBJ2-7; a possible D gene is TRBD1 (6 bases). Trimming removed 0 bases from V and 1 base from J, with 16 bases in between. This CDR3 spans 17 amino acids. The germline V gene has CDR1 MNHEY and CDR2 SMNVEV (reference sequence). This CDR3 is CASSLSLRTALSYEQYF. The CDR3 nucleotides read TGTGCCAGCAGTTTATCATTACGGACAGCCCTTTCCTACGAGCAGTACTTC.

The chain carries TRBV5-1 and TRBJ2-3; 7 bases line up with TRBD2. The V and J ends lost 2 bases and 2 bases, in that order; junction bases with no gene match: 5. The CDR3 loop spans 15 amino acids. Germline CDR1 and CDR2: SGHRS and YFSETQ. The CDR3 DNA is TGCGCCAGCAGCTTCCAGCGGGGTTACACAGATACGCAGTATTTT. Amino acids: CASSFQRGYTDTQYF.

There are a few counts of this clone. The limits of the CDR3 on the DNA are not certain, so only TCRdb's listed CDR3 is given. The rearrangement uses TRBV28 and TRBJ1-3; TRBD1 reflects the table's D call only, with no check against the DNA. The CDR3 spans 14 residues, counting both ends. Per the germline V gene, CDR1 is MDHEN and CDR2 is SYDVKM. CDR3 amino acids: CASSFLAGRHTIYF.

The CDR3 bases are TGTGCCAGCAGCTCCGACAGACACACTGAAGCTTTCTTT. Protein product: CASSSDRHTEAFF. The chain combines TRBV7-8 with TRBJ1-1; D may be TRBD1 (5 bases). V shed 4 bases and J shed 3 bases, with 9 bases lying between them. This CDR3 spans 13 amino acids. From germline, CDR1 is SGHVS and CDR2 FQNEAQ.

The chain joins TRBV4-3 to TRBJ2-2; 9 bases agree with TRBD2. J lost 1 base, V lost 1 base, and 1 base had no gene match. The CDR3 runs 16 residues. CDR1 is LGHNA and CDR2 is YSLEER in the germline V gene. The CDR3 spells CASSQGLAVNTGELFF. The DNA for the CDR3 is TGCGCCAGCAGCCAAGGACTAGCGGTGAACACCGGGGAGCTGTTTTTT.

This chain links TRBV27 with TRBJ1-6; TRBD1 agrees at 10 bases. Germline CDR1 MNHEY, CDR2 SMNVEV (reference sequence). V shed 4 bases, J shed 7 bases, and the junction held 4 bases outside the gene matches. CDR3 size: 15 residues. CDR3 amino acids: CASSYGQGGNSPLHF. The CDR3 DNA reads TGTGCCAGCAGTTACGGACAGGGGGGGAATTCACCCCTCCACTTT.

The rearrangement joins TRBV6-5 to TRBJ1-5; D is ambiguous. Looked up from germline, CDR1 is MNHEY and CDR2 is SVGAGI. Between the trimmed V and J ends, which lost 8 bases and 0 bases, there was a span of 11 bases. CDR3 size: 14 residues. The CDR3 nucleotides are TGTGCCAGCGGCCAGTCCATTAGCAATCAGCCCCAGCATTTT. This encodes CASGQSISNQPQHF.

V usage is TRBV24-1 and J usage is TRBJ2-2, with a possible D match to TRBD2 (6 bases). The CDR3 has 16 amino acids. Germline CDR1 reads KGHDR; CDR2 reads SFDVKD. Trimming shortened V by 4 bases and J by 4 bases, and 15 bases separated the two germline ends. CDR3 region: CATSDAAAGGTGELFF. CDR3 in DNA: TGTGCCACCAGTGACGCGGCCGCCGGGGGCACCGGGGAGCTGTTTTTT.

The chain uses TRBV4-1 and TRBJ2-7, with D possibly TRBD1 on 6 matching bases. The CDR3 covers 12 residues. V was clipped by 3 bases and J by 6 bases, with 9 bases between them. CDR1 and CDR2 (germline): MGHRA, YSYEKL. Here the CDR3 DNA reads TGCGCCAGCAGCCAGACAGGTATCGAGCAGTACTTC. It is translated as CASSQTGIEQYF.

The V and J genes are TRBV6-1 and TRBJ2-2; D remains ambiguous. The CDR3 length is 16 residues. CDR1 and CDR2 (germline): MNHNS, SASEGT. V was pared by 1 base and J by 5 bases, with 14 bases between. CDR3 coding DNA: TGTGCCAGCAGTGAAGAATGGCCCGCCAGAACCGGGGAGCTGTTTTTT. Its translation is CASSEEWPARTGELFF.

The CDR3 DNA is TGCGCCAGCAGCCAAGAGGGGACGGGACTAGGAACAGATACGCAGTATTTT. It is translated as CASSQEGTGLGTDTQYF. The chain uses TRBV4-1 and TRBJ2-3; TRBD2 agrees at 8 bases. This CDR3 contains 17 residues. The germline V gene has CDR1 MGHRA and CDR2 YSYEKL. The V gene end was trimmed by 0 bases and the J gene end by 3 bases; junction bases not matched to a gene: 8.

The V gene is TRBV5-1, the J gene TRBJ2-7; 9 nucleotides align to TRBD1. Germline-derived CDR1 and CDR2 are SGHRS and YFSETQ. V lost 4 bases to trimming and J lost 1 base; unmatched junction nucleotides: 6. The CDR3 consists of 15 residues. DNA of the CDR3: TGCGCCAGCAGCACCGGACAGGGGAGGTCCTACGAGCAGTACTTC. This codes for CASSTGQGRSYEQYF.

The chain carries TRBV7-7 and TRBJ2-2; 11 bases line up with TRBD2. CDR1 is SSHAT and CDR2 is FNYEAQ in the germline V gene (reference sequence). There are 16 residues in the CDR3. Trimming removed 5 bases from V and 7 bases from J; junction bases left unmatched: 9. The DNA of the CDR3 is TGTGCCAGCAGCCCTAGACTAGCGGGGAACTTCGGGGAGCTGTTTTTT. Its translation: CASSPRLAGNFGELFF.

The CDR3 sequence is CASSPGLLPYNEQFF. The CDR3 DNA reads as TGTGCCAGCAGCCCGGGACTATTACCCTACAATGAGCAGTTCTTC. This sequence joins TRBV7-2 and TRBJ2-1, with 7 bases that match TRBD2. Germline V CDR1 and CDR2: SGHTA, FQGNSA. With V trimmed by 5 bases and J by 2 bases, 6 bases remained unmatched. The CDR3 is 15 residues long.

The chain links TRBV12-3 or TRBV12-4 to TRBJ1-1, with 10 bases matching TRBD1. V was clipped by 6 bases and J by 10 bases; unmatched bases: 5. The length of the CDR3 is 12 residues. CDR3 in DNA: TGTGCCAGCAGCCGGACAGGGGGTACAGCTTTCTTT. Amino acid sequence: CASSRTGGTAFF.

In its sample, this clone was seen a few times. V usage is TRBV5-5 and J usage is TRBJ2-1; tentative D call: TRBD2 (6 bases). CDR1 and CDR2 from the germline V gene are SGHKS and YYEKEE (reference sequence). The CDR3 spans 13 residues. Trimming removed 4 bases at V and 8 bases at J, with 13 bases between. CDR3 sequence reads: CASSAGPGDEQFF. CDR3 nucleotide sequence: TGTGCCAGCAGCGCTGGCCCGGGAGATGAGCAGTTCTTC. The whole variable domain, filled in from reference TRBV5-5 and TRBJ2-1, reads DAGVTQSPTHLIKTRGQQVTLRCSPISGHKSVSWYQQVLGQGPQFIFQYYEKEERGRGNFPDRFSARQFPNYSSELNVNALLLGDSALYLCASSAGPGDEQFFGPGTRLTVL.